This T cell receptor (beta chain) appears in the sequencing data of a study of T cell responses to AZD1222 COVID-19 vaccine. TCRdb's table, derived via immunoSEQ multiplex PCR, lists solely in-frame clones and lacks some. The data show 80,000 to 95,000 clones, with around 92% seen just once and approximately 2.8% held by the top ten. A remark on this clone: The antigen is unknown.

General study results and limits: It was only after the peak T cell response that any repertoires were sampled. White British people made up most donors, females outnumbered males, and clonal diversity was possibly underestimated. Mapped onto spike, vaccine-associated CD4 TCRs spanned it and were dominant at 160-218 and 743-854.

The source of this sequence is an adult in good health. The input for sequencing was peripheral blood, taken on day 0 of MenACWY control vaccination.

In DNA form, the CDR3 reads TGCGCCAGCAGCCAAGATTATGCTGGATACAATGAGCAGTTCTTC. Its translation is CASSQDYAGYNEQFF. This rearrangement joins TRBV4-3 to TRBJ2-1; D unresolved. CDR1 and CDR2 from the germline V gene are LGHNA and YSLEER. Trimming removed 0 bases at V and 4 bases at J, with 10 bases between. The CDR3 covers 15 residues.